This T cell receptor (beta chain) was identified in a study of preoperative IRX-2 immunotherapy in early breast cancer. The treatment here: preoperative locoregional IRX-2 cytokine immunotherapy. Preoperative locoregional IRX-2 cytokine immunotherapy was tested in the phase Ib source study. Between the trimmed V and J ends, which lost 6 bases and 4 bases, there was a span of 10 bases. This CDR3 is built from 13 residues. CDR1 and CDR2 from the germline V gene are MNHGY and SAAAGT. The protocol was immunoSEQ multiplex PCR, while the TCRdb copy is restricted to in-frame clones and leaves out a portion. The sample carries around 29,000 clones, approximately 80% recorded once.

Sample acquisition took place from a patient treated with IRX-2 immunotherapy. V is TRBV6-8 and J is TRBJ2-1; a possible D gene is TRBD1 (5 bases). The source of this sequence is a human donor with breast cancer. The CDR3 is CASRPDSYNEQFF. CDR3 nucleotide sequence: TGTGCCAGCAGGCCAGACAGTTACAATGAGCAGTTCTTC.